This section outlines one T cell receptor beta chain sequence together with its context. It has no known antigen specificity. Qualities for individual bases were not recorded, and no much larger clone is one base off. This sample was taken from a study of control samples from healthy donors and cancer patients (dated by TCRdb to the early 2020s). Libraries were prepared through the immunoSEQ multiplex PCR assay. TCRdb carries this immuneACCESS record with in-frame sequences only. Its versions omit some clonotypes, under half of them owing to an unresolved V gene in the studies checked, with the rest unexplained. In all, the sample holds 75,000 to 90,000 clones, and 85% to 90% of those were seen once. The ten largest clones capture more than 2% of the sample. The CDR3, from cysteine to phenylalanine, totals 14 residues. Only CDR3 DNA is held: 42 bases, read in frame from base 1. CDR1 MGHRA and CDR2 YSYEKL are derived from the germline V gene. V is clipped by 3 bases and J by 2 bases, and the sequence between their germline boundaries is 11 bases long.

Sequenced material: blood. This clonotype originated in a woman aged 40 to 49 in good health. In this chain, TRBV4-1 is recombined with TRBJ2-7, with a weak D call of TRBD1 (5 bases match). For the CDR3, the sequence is CASSQVSRAYEQYF. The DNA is TGCGCCAGCAGCCAGGTGAGCAGGGCCTACGAGCAGTACTTC.